This TCR beta chain was documented in a study of spatial heterogeneity in lung cancer (dated by TCRdb to about 2019). General notes on the study: Beta-chain transcripts were consistently detected in greater numbers than alpha-chain transcripts, which likely reflects a higher abundance of beta-chain transcripts. In the raw uncorrected reads, each unique combination of TCR and UMI appeared more than ten times on average. In non-small cell lung cancer, the study quantitatively compared TCR alpha and beta repertoires across several tumor regions, matched nontumor lung, and blood. The study linked features of the TCR repertoire to counts of nonsynonymous mutations, which were determined by whole-exome sequencing of tumor tissue. Both alpha and beta chains were TCR-sequenced in approximately 200 tumor regions, around 65 matched nontumor lung samples and some 56 PBMC samples obtained at surgery.

This clonotype was observed at least ten times. Its antigen is currently not known. Qualities for individual bases were not recorded, and no much larger clone is one base off. From the cysteine up to the phenylalanine, the CDR3 has a length of 14 residues. Only the CDR3 portion is preserved as DNA: 42 bases, with reading frame beginning at the first base. After removal of 3 bases from V and 10 bases from J, the junction retains 8 bases not matched to a gene. CDR1 MGHRA and CDR2 YSYEKL are derived from the germline V gene. Receptors were amplified or captured by 5' RACE. The instrument was a NextSeq 500. In the TCR library protocol, a unique molecular identifier was attached to each TCR cDNA molecule so that PCR and sequencing errors could be corrected. For the original study's pipeline: Decombinator tools were used for TCR identification, UMI-based error correction and CDR3 extraction. TCRs above a frequency of 2 per 1,000, corresponding to the top 1% of the tumor frequency distribution, were defined as expanded. Renyi diversity was calculated using the R vegan package after each repertoire was subsampled 100 times to 5,000 TCRs. To build CDR3 similarity networks, amino acid triplet string-kernel similarity was used, and CDR3s were connected when their pairwise similarity was above 0.82. In-frame beta chains were kept once TCRdb had trimmed the public reads at Q25 with fastp and called clones with MiXCR. Rows merge per CDR3 protein into single entries with the most common DNA and genes. The V and J calls and clone size come from TCRdb's table, not from the authors' own analysis. The sample contains roughly 48,000 distinct CDR3 sequences, roughly 5% of them found a single time. The top ten clones comprise approximately 10% of the sample.

What the study reported, not specific to this receptor: Confirming at a functional level the hypothesis that regional TCRs recognize regional mutations was considered to require additional single-cell paired TCR alpha and beta sequencing. Ubiquitous expanded tumor TCRs were detected in blood more often at tumor resection than at routine follow-up.

The time point label, as the study defines it: sample taken at primary tumor resection. Samples were obtained from roughly 72 patients with early-stage, untreated non-small cell lung cancer from the lung TRACERx cohort. For TCR sequencing, whole RNA was extracted from tumor and nontumor lung tissue, or from cryopreserved PBMC samples, and no cell sorting was done. Only patients for whom sufficient RNA was available from at least two tumor regions were selected for TCR sequencing. The chain uses TRBV4-1 and TRBJ1-1; 10 bases in the junction line up with TRBD1. Material: PBMCs, obtained at surgery. The receptor was derived from a male donor with early-stage non-small cell lung cancer. The DNA reads TGCGCCAGCAGCCACGACAGGGGGCTGAGGGGAGCTTTCTTT. It codes for CASSHDRGLRGAFF.